The present T cell receptor (beta chain) was sequenced within a study of technical replicates of blood from several donors. The germline gives CDR1 SQVTM, CDR2 ANQGSEA. The CDR3 is 12 amino acids. The germline V and J ends were trimmed by 4 bases and 5 bases, with 8 bases remaining between them. Only in-frame clones appear in the TCRdb table, and some are missing; sequencing was by immunoSEQ multiplex PCR. The sample records 76,000 or so clones, about 91% being singletons. The gene calls are TRBV29-1 and TRBJ2-2; possible D gene TRBD1, 5 bases. The clonotype was recovered from a human donor in good health. The sequenced sample consisted of T cells isolated from PBMCs. The CDR3 DNA follows: TGCAGCGTTGTAGGGGCGACCGGGGAGCTGTTTTTT. Protein: CSVVGATGELFF.